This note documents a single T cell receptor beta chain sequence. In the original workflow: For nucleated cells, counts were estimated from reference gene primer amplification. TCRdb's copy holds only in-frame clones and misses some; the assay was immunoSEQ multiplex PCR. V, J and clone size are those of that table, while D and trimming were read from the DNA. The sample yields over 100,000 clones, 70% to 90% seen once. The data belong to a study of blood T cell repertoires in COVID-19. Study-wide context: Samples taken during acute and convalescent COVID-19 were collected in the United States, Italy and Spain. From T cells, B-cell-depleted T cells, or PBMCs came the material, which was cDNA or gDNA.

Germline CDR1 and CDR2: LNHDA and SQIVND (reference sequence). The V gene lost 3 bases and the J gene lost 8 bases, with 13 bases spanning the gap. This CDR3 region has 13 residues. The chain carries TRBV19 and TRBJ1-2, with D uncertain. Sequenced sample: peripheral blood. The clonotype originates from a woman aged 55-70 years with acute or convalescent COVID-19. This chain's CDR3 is CASSIGEAGGYTF. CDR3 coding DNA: TGTGCCAGTAGTATCGGGGAAGCGGGCGGCTACACCTTC.